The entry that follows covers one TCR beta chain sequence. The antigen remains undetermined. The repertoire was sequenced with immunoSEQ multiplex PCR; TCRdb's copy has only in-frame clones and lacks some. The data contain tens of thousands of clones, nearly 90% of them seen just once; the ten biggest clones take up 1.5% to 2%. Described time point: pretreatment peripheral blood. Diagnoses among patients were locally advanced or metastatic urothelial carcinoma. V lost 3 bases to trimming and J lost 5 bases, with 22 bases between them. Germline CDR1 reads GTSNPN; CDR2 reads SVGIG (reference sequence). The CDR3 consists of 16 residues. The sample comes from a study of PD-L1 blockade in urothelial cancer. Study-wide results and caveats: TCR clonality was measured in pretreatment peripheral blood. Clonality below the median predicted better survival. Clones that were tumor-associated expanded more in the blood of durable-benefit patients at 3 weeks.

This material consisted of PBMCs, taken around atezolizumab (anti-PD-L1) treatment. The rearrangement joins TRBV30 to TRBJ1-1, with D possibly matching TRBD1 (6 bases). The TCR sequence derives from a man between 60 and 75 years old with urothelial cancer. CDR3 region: CAWSRGGGRVRTEAFF. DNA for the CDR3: TGTGCCTGGAGCAGAGGCGGGGGGCGAGTTCGGACTGAAGCTTTCTTT.